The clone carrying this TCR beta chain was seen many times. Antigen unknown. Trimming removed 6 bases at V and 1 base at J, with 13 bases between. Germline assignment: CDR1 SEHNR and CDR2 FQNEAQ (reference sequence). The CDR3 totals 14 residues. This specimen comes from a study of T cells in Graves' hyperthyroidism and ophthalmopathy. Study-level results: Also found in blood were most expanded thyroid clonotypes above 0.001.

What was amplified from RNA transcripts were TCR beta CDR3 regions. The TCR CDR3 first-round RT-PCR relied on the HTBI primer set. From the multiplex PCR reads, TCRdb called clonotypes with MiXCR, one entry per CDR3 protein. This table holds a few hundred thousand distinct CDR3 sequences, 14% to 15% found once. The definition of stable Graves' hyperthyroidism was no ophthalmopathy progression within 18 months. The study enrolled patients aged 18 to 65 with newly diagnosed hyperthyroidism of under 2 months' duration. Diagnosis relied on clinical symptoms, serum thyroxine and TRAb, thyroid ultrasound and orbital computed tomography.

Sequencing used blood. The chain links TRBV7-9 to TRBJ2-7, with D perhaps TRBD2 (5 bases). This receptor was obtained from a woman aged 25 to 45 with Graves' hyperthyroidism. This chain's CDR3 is CASSNWAGSYEQYF. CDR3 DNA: TGTGCCAGCAGTAATTGGGCGGGTTCCTACGAGCAGTACTTC.